The sample holds many counts of the clone carrying this T cell receptor (beta chain). Antigen unknown. This CDR3 comprises 15 residues. Trimming left V 1 base short and J 5 bases short, with 14 bases between. Looked up from germline, CDR1 is MGHRA and CDR2 is YSYEKL. MiXCR, run by TCRdb on the RACE reads, gives a single entry per CDR3 protein. The sample shows over 85,000 distinct CDR3 sequences, roughly 10% of them seen only once. The entry originates in a study of human T cells and chemical hapten exposure. Study-level results: Significantly more large CDR3 similarity clusters were formed by expanded TCRs than by controls.

Time point given: pre-sensitization, week 0. Treatment of the sample: therapeutic diphenylcyclopropenone sensitization with weekly scalp DPC. Sequenced here: whole blood, sampled in connection with sensitization to the hapten diphenylcyclopropenone (DPC). The receptor comes from a woman aged 55 to 70 with alopecia areata. Some clones in this sample may be carry-over from other donors' samples. The chain joins TRBV4-1 to TRBJ2-5; no clear D gene. The CDR3 is CASSQGPAALETQYF. Here the CDR3 DNA reads TGCGCCAGCAGCCAAGGTCCCGCCGCGTTGGAGACCCAGTACTTC.